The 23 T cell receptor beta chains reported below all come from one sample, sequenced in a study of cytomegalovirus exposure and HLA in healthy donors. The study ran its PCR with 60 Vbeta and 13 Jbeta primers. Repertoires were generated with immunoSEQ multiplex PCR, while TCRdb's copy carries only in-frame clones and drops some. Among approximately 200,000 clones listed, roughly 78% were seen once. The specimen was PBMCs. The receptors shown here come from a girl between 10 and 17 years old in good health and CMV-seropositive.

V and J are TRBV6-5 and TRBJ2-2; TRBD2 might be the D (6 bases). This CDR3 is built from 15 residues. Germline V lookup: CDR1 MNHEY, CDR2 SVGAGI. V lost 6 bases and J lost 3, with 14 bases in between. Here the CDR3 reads CASRGGDQHTGELFF. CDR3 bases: TGTGCCAGCAGAGGAGGGGACCAGCACACCGGGGAGCTGTTTTTT.

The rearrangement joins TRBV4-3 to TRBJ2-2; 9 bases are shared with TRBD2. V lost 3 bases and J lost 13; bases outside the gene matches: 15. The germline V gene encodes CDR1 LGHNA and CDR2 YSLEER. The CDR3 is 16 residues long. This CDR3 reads CASSQAPSGGSFWLFF. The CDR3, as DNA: TGCGCCAGCAGCCAGGCGCCCAGCGGGGGGTCTTTCTGGCTGTTTTTT.

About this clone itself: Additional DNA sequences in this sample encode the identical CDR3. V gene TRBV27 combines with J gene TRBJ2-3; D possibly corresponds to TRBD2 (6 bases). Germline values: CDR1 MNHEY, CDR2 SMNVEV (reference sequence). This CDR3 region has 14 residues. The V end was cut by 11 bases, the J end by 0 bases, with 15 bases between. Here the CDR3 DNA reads TGTGCCTCAGGTCCGGGGGTCAGCACAGATACGCAGTATTTT. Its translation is CASGPGVSTDTQYF.

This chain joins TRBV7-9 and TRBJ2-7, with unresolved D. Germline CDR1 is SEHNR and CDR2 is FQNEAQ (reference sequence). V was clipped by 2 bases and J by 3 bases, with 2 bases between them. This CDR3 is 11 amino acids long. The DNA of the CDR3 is TGTGCCAGCAGCTTATACTACGAGCAGTACTTC. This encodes CASSLYYEQYF.

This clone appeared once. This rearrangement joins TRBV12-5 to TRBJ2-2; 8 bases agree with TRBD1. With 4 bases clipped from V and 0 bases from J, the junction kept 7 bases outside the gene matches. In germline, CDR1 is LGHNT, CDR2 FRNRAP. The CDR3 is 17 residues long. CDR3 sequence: CASGWGTGASNTGELFF. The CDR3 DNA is TGTGCTAGTGGTTGGGGGACAGGTGCCTCGAACACCGGGGAGCTGTTTTTT.

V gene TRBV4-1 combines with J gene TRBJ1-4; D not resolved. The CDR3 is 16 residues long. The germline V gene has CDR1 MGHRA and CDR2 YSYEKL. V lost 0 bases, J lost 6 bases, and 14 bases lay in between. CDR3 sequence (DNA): TGCGCCAGCAGCCAAGATGGGCCACCGGGAGATGAAAAACTGTTTTTT. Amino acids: CASSQDGPPGDEKLFF.

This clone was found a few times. CDR3 bases: TGTGCCAGCATCCCAGACAGGAACACTGAAGCTTTCTTT. Amino acid sequence: CASIPDRNTEAFF. The chain couples TRBV2 to TRBJ1-1, with D maybe TRBD1 (5 bases). Germline lookup yields CDR1 SNHLY and CDR2 FYNNEI. With 7 bases removed from V and 1 base from J, the gap between germline ends came to 10 bases. This CDR3 has 13 amino acids.

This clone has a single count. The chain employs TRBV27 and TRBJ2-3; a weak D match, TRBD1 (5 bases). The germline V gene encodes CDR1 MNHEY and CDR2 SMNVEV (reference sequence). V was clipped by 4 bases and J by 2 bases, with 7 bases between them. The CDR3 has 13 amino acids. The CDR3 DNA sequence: TGTGCCAGCAGTTCCAGGGTCACAGATACGCAGTATTTT. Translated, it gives CASSSRVTDTQYF.

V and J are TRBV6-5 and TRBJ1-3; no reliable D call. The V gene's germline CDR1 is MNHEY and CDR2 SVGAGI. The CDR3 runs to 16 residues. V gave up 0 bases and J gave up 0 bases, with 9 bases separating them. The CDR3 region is CASSYSLSFSGNTIYF. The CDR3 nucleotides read TGTGCCAGCAGTTACTCGCTTAGTTTCTCTGGAAACACCATATATTTT.

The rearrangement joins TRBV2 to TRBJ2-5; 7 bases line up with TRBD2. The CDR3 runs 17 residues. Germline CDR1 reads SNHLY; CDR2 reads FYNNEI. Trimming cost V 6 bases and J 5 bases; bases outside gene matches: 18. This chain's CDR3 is CASRTHWDGTKEETQYF. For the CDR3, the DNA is TGTGCCAGCAGGACGCATTGGGACGGGACTAAGGAGGAGACCCAGTACTTC.

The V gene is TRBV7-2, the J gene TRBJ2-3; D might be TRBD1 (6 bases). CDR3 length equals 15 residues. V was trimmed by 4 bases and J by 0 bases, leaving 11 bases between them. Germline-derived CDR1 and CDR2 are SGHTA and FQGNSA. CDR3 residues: CASSYWTVSTDTQYF. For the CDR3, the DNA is TGTGCCAGCAGCTACTGGACAGTGAGCACAGATACGCAGTATTTT.

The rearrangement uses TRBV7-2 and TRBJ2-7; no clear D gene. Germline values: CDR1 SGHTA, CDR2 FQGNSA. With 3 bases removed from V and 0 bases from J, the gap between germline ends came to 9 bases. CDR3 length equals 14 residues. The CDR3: CASSLGTHSYEQYF. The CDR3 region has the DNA TGTGCCAGCAGCTTGGGCACCCACTCCTACGAGCAGTACTTC.

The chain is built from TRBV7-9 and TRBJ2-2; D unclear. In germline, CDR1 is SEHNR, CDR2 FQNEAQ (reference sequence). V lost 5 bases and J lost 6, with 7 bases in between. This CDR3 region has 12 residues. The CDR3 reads CASSPQSGELFF. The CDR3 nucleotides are TGTGCCAGCAGCCCGCAGTCCGGGGAGCTGTTTTTT.

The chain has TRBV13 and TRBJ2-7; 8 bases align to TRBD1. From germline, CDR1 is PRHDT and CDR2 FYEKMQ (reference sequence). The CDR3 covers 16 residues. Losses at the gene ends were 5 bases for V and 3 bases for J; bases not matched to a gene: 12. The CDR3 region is CASSASRGRSFYEQYF. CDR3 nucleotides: TGTGCCAGCAGCGCATCCAGGGGGCGTTCTTTCTACGAGCAGTACTTC.

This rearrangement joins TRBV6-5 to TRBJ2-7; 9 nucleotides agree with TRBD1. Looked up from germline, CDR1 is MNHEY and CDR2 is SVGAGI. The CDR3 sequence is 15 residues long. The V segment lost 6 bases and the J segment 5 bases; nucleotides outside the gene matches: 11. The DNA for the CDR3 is TGTGCCAGCAGCGCGGGACAGGGCATAGGCAACGAGCAGTACTTC. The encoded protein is CASSAGQGIGNEQYF.

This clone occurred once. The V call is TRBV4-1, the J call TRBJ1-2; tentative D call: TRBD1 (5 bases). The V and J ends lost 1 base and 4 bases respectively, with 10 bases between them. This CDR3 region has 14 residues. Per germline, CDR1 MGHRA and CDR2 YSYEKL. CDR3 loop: CASSQAEGIYGYTF. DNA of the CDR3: TGCGCCAGCAGCCAAGCGGAGGGGATCTATGGCTACACCTTC.

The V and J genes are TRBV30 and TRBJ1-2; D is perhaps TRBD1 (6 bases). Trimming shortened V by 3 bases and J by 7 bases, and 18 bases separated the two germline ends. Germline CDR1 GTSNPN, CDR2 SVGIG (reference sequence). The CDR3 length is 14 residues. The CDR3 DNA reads TGTGCCTGGAGCGACGGGACAAGGGTTCGTGGCTACACCTTC. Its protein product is CAWSDGTRVRGYTF.

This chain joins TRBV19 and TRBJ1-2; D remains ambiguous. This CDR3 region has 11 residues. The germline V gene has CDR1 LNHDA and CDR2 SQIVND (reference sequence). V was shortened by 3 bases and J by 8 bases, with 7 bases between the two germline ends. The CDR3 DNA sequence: TGTGCCAGTAGTATTGGGGAGGGCTACACCTTC. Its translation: CASSIGEGYTF.

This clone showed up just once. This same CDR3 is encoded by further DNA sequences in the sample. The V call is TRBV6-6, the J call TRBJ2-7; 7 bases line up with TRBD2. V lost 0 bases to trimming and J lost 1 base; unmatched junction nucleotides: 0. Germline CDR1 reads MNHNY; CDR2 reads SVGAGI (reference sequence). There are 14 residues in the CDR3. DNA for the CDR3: TGTGCCAGCAGTTACTCCGGGGGGTCCTACGAGCAGTACTTC. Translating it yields CASSYSGGSYEQYF.

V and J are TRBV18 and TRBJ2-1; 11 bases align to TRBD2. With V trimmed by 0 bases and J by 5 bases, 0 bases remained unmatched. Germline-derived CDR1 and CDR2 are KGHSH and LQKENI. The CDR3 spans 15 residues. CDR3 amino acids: CASSPPTSGDNEQFF. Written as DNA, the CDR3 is TGTGCCAGCTCACCACCGACTAGCGGGGACAATGAGCAGTTCTTC.

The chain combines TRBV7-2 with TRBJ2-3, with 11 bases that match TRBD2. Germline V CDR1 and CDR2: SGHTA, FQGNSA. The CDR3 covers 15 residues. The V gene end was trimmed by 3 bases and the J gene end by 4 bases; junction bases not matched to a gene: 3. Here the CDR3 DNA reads TGTGCCAGCAGCTTTAGCGGGGGGGCCCCAGATACGCAGTATTTT. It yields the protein CASSFSGGAPDTQYF.

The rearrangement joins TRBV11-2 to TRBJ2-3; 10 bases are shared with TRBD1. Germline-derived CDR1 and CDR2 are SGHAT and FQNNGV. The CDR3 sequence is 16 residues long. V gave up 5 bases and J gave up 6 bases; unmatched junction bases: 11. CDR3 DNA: TGTGCCAGCAGCCTAGGGGACAGGGGTTGGCGGGATACGCAGTATTTT. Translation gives CASSLGDRGWRDTQYF.

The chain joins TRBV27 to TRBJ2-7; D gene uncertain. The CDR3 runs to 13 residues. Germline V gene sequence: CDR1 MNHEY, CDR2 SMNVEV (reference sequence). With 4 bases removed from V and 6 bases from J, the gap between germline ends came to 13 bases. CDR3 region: CASSSRSPREQYF. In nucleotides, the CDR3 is TGTGCCAGCAGTTCCCGAAGCCCTCGCGAGCAGTACTTC.